This T cell receptor (beta chain) was retrieved from a study of T cells after yellow fever vaccination. General study findings and limits: Peaking faster, on day 5 versus 15, the secondary response was nonetheless weaker.

Trimming removed 3 bases at V and 4 bases at J, with 13 bases between. The CDR3 runs to 14 residues. Looked up from germline, CDR1 is SGDLS and CDR2 is YYNGEE. Synthesis of TCR cDNA relied on 5'RACE template switching, which attached a universal primer site and UMIs. TCRdb re-derived calls from the 5' RACE reads in MiXCR, one entry per CDR3 protein. Of around 330,000 distinct CDR3 sequences in the sample, 3.6% were seen once. This clonotype was picked up a small number of times. The antigen remains unidentified. The input for sequencing was PBMCs, taken on the day of the yellow fever booster vaccination. This chain connects TRBV9 to TRBJ2-5, with D perhaps matching TRBD1 or TRBD2 (5 bases each). The sequence was obtained from a man younger than 35 who received the YFV17D yellow fever vaccine. The CDR3 DNA sequence: TGTGCCAGCAGCGGTGGACTCCAGGGAGAGACCCAGTACTTC. Its translation is CASSGGLQGETQYF.